This T cell receptor beta chain was recorded in a study of blood T cell repertoires in COVID-19. V was shortened by 5 bases and J by 3 bases, with 19 bases between the two germline ends. Germline CDR1 is SGHAT and CDR2 is FQNNGV. CDR3 length equals 16 residues. The assay was immunoSEQ multiplex PCR, and TCRdb's table has in-frame clones only and misses some. The sample lists 170,000 or so clones; roughly 78% were seen once. Sequencing was done on a sample of peripheral blood. The chain links TRBV11-2 to TRBJ1-1, with no clear D. This clonotype originated in a man aged 70 or older with active or convalescent COVID-19. The CDR3 loop is CASSPLGGSGYTEAFF. For the CDR3, the DNA is TGTGCCAGCAGCCCCCTGGGAGGTTCGGGGTACACTGAAGCTTTCTTT.